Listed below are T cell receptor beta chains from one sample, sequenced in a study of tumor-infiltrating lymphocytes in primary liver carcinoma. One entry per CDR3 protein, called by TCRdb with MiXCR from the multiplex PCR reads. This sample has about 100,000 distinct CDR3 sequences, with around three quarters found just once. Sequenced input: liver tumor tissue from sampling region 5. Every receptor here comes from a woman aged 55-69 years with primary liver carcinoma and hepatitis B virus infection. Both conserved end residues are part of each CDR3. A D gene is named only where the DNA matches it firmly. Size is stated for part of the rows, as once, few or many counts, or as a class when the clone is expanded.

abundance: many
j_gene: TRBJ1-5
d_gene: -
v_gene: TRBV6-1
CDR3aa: CASSSTLANQPQHF
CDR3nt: TGTGCCAGCAGTTCGACCTTAGCCAATCAGCCCCAGCATTTT

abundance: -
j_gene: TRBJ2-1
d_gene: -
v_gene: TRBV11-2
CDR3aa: CASSPGLAERFF
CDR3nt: TGTGCCAGCAGCCCTGGCCTAGCTGAGCGGTTCTTC

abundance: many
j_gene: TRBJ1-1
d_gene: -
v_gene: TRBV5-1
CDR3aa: CASSLIGVNTEAFF
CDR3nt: TGCGCCAGCAGCCTCATCGGGGTGAACACTGAAGCTTTCTTT

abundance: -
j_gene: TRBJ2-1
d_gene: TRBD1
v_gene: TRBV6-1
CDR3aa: CAGQGLHRDEQFF
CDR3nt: TGTGCCGGACAGGGTTTGCATAGAGATGAGCAGTTCTTC

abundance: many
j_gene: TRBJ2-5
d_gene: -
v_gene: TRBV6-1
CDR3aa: CASSEAWETQYF
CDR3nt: TGTGCCAGCAGTGAAGCCTGGGAGACCCAGTACTTC

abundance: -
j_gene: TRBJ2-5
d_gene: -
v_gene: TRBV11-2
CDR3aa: CTSSPRSAPGVTQYF
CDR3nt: TGTACCAGCAGCCCCCGGTCAGCCCCAGGGGTGACCCAGTACTTC

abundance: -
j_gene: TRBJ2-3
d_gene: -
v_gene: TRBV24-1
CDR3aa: CATSDLESDTDTQYF
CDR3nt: TGTGCCACCAGTGATTTGGAGAGCGACACAGATACGCAGTATTTT

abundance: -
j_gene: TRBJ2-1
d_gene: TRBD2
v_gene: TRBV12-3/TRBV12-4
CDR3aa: CASSLRAGGYNEQFF
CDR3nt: TGTGCGAGCAGTTTGAGAGCGGGAGGGTACAATGAGCAGTTCTTC

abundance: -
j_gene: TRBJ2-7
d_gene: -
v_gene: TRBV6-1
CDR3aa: CASSPRAGWEQYF
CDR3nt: TGTGCCAGTAGTCCCCGGGCAGGATGGGAGCAGTACTTC

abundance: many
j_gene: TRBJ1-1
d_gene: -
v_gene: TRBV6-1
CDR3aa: CASSEFVNTEAFF
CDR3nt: TGTGCCAGCAGTGAATTTGTGAACACTGAAGCTTTCTTT

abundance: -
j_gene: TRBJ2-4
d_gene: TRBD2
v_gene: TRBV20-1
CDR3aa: CSVKGLADLAKNIQYF
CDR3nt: TGCAGTGTTAAAGGACTAGCGGACCTAGCCAAAAACATTCAGTACTTC

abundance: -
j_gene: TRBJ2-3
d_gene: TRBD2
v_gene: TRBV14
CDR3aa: CAGSQVCGRGF
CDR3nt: TGTGCCGGCAGCCAAGTTTGCGGGAGAGGCTTT

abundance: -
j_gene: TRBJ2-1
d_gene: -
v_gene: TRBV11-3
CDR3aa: CASSRSRDGSTYNEQFF
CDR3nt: TGTGCCAGCAGTCGCTCCCGCGACGGGAGCACGTACAATGAGCAATTCTTC

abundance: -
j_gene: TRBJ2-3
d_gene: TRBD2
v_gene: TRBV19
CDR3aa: CASSIVVSGRTSDTQYF
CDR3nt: TGTGCCAGTAGTATAGTCGTTAGCGGGAGGACCTCAGATACGCAGTATTTT

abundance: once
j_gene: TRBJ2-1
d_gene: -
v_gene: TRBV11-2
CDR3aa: CAGSLDGSSYSEQFF
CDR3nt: TGCGCCGGCAGCTTAGATGGTAGCTCCTACAGTGAGCAGTTCTTC

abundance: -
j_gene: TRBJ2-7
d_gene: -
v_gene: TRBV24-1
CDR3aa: CATSVRDNYEQYF
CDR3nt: TGTGCCACCAGTGTTCGGGATAACTACGAGCAATACTTC

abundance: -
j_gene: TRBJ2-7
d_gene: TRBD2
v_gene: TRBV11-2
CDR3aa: CGSSPPTGTSEQYF
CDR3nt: TGTGGCAGCAGCCCCCCTACAGGGACTAGCGAGCAGTACTTC

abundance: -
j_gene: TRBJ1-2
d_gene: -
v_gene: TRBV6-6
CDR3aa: CVSSYSREYGYTF
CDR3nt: TGTGTCAGCAGTTACAGTAGGGAGTATGGCTACACCTTC

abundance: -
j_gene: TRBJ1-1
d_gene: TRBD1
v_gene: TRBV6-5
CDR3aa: CASTGQGGPEAVF
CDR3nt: TGTGCCAGCACCGGACAGGGGGGGCCTGAAGCTGTCTTT

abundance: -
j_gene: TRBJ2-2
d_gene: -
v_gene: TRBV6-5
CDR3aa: CASRGGGTGELFF
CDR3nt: TGTGCTAGCAGGGGGGGTGGCACCGGGGAGCTGTTTTTT

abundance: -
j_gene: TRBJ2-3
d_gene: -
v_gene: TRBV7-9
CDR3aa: CASSLAGGGTDAQYF
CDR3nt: TGTGCCAGCAGCTTAGCCGGCGGGGGGACAGATGCGCAGTATTTT

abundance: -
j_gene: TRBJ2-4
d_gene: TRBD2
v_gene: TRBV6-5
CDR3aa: CASSYLAGDGVIQYF
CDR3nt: TGTGCCAGCAGTTACCTAGCGGGAGACGGGGTCATTCAGTACTTC

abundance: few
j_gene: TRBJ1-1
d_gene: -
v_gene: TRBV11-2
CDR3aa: CVSSLLRTEAFF
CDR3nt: TGTGTTAGCAGCTTATTGAGGACTGAAGCTTTCTTT

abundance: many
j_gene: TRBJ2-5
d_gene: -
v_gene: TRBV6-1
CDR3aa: CASSELGAGEETQYF
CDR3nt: TGTGCCAGCAGTGAATTGGGGGCTGGGGAGGAGACCCAGTACTTC

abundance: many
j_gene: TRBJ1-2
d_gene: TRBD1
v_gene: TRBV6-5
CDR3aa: CASSYSGTGERDGYTF
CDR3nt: TGTGCCAGCAGTTACTCTGGGACAGGGGAACGGGATGGCTACACCTTC

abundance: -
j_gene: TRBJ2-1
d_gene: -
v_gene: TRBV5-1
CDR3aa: CASMLTGGLAYNEQFF
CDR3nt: TGCGCCAGCATGCTGACGGGGGGCCTTGCCTACAATGAGCAGTTCTTC

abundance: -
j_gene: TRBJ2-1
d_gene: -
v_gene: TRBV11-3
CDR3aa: CASSVGDYNEQFF
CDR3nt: TGTGCCAGTAGTGTCGGGGACTACAATGAGCAGTTCTTC

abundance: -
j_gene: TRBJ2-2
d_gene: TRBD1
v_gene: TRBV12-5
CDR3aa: CANGGQGAGELFF
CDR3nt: TGTGCTAACGGGGGACAGGGGGCCGGGGAGCTGTTTTTT

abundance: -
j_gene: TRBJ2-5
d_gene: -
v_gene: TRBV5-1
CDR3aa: CASSLTNTGEETQYF
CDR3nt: TGCGCCAGCAGCTTGACCAACACGGGTGAAGAGACCCAGTACTTC

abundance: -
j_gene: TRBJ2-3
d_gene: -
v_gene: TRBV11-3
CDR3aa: CASSHRIGSDTQYF
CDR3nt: TGTGCCAGCAGTCATCGGATAGGCTCAGATACGCAGTATTTT

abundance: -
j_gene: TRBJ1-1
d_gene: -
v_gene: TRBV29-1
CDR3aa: CIFQRDMWTEAFF
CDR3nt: TGCATCTTCCAACGTGATATGTGGACTGAAGCTTTCTTT

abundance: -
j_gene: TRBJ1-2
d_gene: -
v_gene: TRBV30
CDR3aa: CARTKHKGGYTF
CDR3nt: TGTGCCCGGACAAAGCACAAGGGTGGCTACACCTTC

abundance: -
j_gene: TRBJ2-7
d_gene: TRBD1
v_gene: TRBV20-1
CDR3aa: CSSDRGTYEPYF
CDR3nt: TGTAGTTCAGACAGGGGAACCTACGAGCCGTACTTC

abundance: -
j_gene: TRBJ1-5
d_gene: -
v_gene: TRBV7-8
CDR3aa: CASSLGWDNQPQHF
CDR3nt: TGTGCCAGTAGCTTAGGTTGGGACAATCAGCCCCAGCATTTT

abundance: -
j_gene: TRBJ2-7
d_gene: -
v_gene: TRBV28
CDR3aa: CASTTPQGYEQYF
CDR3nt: TGTGCCAGCACCACTCCTCAGGGTTACGAGCAGTACTTC

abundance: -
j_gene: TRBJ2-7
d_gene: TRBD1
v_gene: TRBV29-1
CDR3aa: CSVASGGYKQYF
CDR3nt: TGCAGCGTTGCCTCAGGGGGCTACAAGCAGTATTTC

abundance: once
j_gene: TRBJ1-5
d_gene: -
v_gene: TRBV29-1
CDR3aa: CSVGGSSTDTQHF
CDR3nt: TGCAGCGTTGGTGGGAGTAGCACAGATACACAGCATTTT

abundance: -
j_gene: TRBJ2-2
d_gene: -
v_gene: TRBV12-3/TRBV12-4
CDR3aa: CASGYTANTGELFF
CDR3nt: TGTGCCAGCGGTTACACAGCGAACACCGGGGAGCTGTTTTTT

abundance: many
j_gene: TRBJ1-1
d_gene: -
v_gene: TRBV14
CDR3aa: CASSQEGSWAEAFF
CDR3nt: TGTGCCAGCAGCCAAGAGGGGTCGTGGGCTGAAGCTTTCTTT

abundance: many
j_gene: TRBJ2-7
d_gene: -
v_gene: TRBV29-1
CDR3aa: CSVEEREPYEQYF
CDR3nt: TGCAGCGTTGAAGAGCGGGAACCCTACGAGCAGTACTTC

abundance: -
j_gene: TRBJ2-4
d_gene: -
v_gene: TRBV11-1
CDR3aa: CASSSRRTTGNENIRYF
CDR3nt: TGTGCCAGCAGCTCGAGAAGGACTACCGGTAACGAAAACATTCGGTACTTC

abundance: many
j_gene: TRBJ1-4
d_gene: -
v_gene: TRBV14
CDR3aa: CASSQGVEKLFF
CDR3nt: TGTGCCAGCAGCCAAGGCGTTGAAAAACTGTTTTTT

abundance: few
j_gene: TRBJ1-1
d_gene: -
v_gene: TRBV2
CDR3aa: CASSESVSGTEAFF
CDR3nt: TGTGCCAGCAGTGAATCCGTAAGTGGCACTGAAGCTTTCTTT

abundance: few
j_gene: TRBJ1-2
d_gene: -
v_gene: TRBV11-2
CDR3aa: CASSSDRNYGYIF
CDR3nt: TGTGCCAGCAGCTCAGACAGAAACTATGGCTACATCTTC

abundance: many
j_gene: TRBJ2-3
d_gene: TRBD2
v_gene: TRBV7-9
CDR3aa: CASSPTVSSGRAGTQYF
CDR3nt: TGTGCCAGCAGCCCGACTGTCTCTAGCGGGAGGGCCGGTACGCAGTATTTT

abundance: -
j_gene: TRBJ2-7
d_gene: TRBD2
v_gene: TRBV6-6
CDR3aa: CASRGLAGTYEWYF
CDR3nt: TGTGCCAGCAGAGGACTAGCGGGTACCTACGAGTGGTACTTC

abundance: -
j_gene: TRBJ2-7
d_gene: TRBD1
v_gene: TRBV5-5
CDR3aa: CASSPRTGGASYEQHF
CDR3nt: TGTGCCAGTAGCCCCAGGACAGGAGGAGCCTCCTACGAGCAGCACTTC

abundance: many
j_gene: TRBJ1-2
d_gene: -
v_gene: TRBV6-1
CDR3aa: CASSGPGYYGYTF
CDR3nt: TGTGCCAGCAGCGGGCCAGGGTACTATGGCTACACCTTC

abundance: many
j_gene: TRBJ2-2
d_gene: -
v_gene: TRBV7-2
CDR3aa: CASSRFIAYTGELFF
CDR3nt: TGTGCCAGCAGCCGATTCATTGCTTACACCGGGGAGCTGTTTTTT

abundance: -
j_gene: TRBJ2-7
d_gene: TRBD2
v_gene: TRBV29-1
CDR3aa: CSVPLGTSGYEQYF
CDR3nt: TGCAGCGTCCCCCTTGGGACTAGCGGCTACGAGCAGTATTTC

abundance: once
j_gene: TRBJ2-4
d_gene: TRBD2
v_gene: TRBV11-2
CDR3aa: CAGGLAGPKNIQYF
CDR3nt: TGTGCCGGCGGCTTAGCGGGACCGAAAAACATTCAGTACTTC

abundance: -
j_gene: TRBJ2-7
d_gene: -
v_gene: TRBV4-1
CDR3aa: CARSQVTGDEQYF
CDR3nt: TGCGCCAGGAGTCAAGTAACGGGTGACGAGCAGTACTTC

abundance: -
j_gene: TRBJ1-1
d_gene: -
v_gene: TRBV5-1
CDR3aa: CASRLGGYGEAFF
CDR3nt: TGCGCCAGCAGGTTGGGGGGGTATGGTGAAGCTTTCTTT

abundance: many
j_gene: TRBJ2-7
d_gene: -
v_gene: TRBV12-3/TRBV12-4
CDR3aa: CASTGPSSYEQYF
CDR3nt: TGTGCCAGCACGGGACCGTCCTCCTACGAGCAGTACTTC

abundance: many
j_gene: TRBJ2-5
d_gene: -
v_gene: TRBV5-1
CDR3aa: CASSLSGGSETQYF
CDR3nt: TGCGCCAGCAGCTTGTCAGGTGGTTCGGAGACCCAGTACTTC

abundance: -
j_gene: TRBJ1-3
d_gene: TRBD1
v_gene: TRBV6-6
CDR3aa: CANSGGTGKNIYF
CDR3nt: TGTGCCAACAGTGGAGGGACAGGGAAGAACATATATTTT

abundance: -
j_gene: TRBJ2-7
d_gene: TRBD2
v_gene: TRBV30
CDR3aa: CAWSEVPGLAGATYEQYF
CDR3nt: TGTGCCTGGAGTGAAGTCCCGGGACTAGCGGGAGCCACCTACGAGCAGTACTTC

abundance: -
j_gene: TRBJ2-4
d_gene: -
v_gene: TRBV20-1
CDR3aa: CSARDAGRDIQYF
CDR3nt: TGCAGTGCTAGAGATGCGGGGCGGGACATTCAGTACTTC